This T cell receptor beta chain was found in a study of HIV-infected patients and healthy controls. This clonotype was recorded at least ten times. The antigen remains unidentified. No cell fractionation was done, so the repertoire covers all unsorted peripheral blood T cells. The study's findings and limits: Comparisons were complicated because patients and controls had unequal numbers of distinct sequences. In healthy controls, MAIT alpha CDR3s were common; in HIV+ repertoires, severely depleted.

cDNA was made from 500 ng RNA using alpha and beta constant primers. Each of the alpha and beta chains got its own library through chain-specific third strand synthesis with indices. A single primer pair per chain amplified all rearrangements, with per-molecule barcodes. TCRdb re-called the 5' RACE reads with MiXCR, one entry per CDR3 protein. Here the sample spans around 19,000 distinct CDR3 sequences, 8% to 10% being singletons. CDR1 is ENHRY and CDR2 is SYGVKD in the germline V gene. The germline V and J ends were trimmed by 9 bases and 1 base, with 13 bases remaining between them. The CDR3 has 14 residues.

This chain connects TRBV10-3 to TRBJ1-5; tentatively, D is TRBD1 (6 bases). Material: blood. This receptor was identified in an adult in good health. The CDR3 DNA follows: TGTGCCATTGCGAAACAGGGCAGCAATCAGCCCCAGCATTTT. Translated: CAIAKQGSNQPQHF.